The clone carrying this TCR beta chain was seen only a few times. The data were obtained in a study of blood T cells in healthy people across ages. Using a J-beta primer mix together with a sample-barcoded 5' primer, a second PCR was run for roughly 6 to 12 cycles. A single record per CDR3 protein comes from TCRdb applying MiXCR to the 5' RACE reads. The repertoire holds 500,000 to 700,000 distinct CDR3 sequences, with about 30% as singletons. The CDR3 has 14 amino acids. The germline V and J ends were trimmed by 7 bases and 10 bases, with 17 bases remaining between them. Germline CDR1 reads MNHNS; CDR2 reads SASEGT.

The sequencing sample was made of blood. The chain is built from TRBV6-1 and TRBJ1-6; the D is unclear. This clonotype originated in a woman at least 80 years old in good health. In DNA form, the CDR3 reads TGTGCCAGCATTGCTGAGGCAGTTTTGTCACCCCTCCACTTT. Translation: CASIAEAVLSPLHF.